This TCR beta chain was found in a study of shared clonotypes between healthy human individuals. Study findings and constraints: Exclusively blood specimens were collected; tissue repertoires likely differ.

Clones were sequenced by immunoSEQ multiplex PCR, and TCRdb holds only the in-frame ones, with some missing. The sample lists about 2 million clones, 95% occurring once. In regard to this clone: As yet, its antigen is unknown.

The germline V gene encodes CDR1 MGHRA and CDR2 YSYEKL. The ends lost 1 base at V and 7 bases at J; junction bases unmatched: 8. The CDR3 runs to 17 residues. The sequence came from a man younger than 35 in good health. The sequenced sample consisted of naive CD4+ T cells sorted from blood. Noted subset: CD45RA+ positively selected. The V gene is TRBV4-1, the J gene TRBJ2-1, with TRBD2 matching over 12 bases. DNA for the CDR3: TGCGCCAGCAGCCAAGTTGAGACTAGCGGGGGTCGTAATGAGCAGTTCTTC. Protein product: CASSQVETSGGRNEQFF.